Each of the 26 T cell receptor beta chains below was sequenced from the same sample in a study of shared clonotypes between healthy human individuals. Profiled with immunoSEQ multiplex PCR; TCRdb holds only in-frame clones, not every one. The table includes some 800,000 clones, around 92% detected once. CD8 cells regarded as naive lacked CD45RO, were positively chosen for CCR7, and omitted terminally differentiated effector memory CD45RA+ cells. Sequencing was done on a sample of naive CD8+ T cells sorted from blood. The receptors stem from a man aged 25 to 45 in good health.

J is TRBJ2-7 and V is TRBV6-1; 9 bases line up with TRBD2. Germline V CDR1 and CDR2: MNHNS, SASEGT. The ends lost 5 bases at V and 2 bases at J; junction bases unmatched: 4. This CDR3 contains 14 residues. The CDR3 region is CASSTSGYTYEQYF. The CDR3 DNA follows: TGTGCCAGCAGTACTAGCGGGTATACCTACGAGCAGTACTTC.

The count of this clone is one. The chain combines TRBV5-1 with TRBJ2-7; D gene uncertain. The CDR3 runs to 15 residues. V was clipped by 6 bases and J by 5 bases, with 21 bases between them. CDR1 is SGHRS and CDR2 is YFSETQ in the germline V gene. The CDR3 region has the DNA TGCGCCAGCACCTTCGCGTATGGACCTCCTAACGAGCAGTACTTC. This encodes CASTFAYGPPNEQYF.

This clone appeared a single time. DNA for the CDR3: TGTGCCAGCAGCTTAGTTCGGGGTTCCGTGTACGATGAGCAGTTCTTC. Protein: CASSLVRGSVYDEQFF. The chain links TRBV7-9 to TRBJ2-1; tentatively, D is TRBD2 (5 bases). CDR1 is SEHNR and CDR2 is FQNEAQ in the germline V gene (reference sequence). The CDR3 spans 16 residues. V lost 1 base and J 8 bases, leaving 18 bases between the germline ends.

The chain uses TRBV19 and TRBJ2-3; D gene unclear. The CDR3 runs to 14 residues. Germline CDR1 is LNHDA and CDR2 is SQIVND (reference sequence). Trimming cost V 1 base and J 0 bases, with 5 bases left between them. The CDR3: CASSIGGSTDTQYF. The CDR3 bases are TGTGCCAGTAGTATAGGCGGAAGCACAGATACGCAGTATTTT. The full variable domain, with the rest looked up from reference TRBV19 and TRBJ2-3, is DGGITQSPKYLFRKEGQNVTLSCEQNLNHDAMYWYRQDPGQGLRLIYYSQIVNDFQKGDIAEGYSVSREKKESFPLTVTSAQKNPTAFYLCASSIGGSTDTQYFGPGTRLTVL.

The gene calls are TRBV7-2 and TRBJ2-3; D is undetermined. The CDR3 is made up of 15 amino acids. V shed 0 bases and J shed 4 bases, with 11 bases lying between them. The germline CDR1 and CDR2 sequences are SGHTA and FQGNSA. The CDR3, as DNA: TGTGCCAGCAGCTTAGCCCCCCATAGACCAGATACGCAGTATTTT. This encodes CASSLAPHRPDTQYF.

The V gene is TRBV19, the J gene TRBJ2-1; D is ambiguous. CDR3 size: 16 residues. V lost 1 base and J 1 base, leaving 11 bases between the germline ends. Germline CDR1 LNHDA, CDR2 SQIVND (reference sequence). CDR3 nucleotides: TGTGCCAGTAGTATAGGGTATGGAATGTCCTACAATGAGCAGTTCTTC. Amino acids: CASSIGYGMSYNEQFF.

In nucleotides, the CDR3 is TGTGCCAGCAGTTACTTAAGCGGGAGTGTAGAGACCCAGTACTTC. Translating it yields CASSYLSGSVETQYF. The rearrangement joins TRBV6-5 to TRBJ2-5, with 8 bases lining up with TRBD2. This CDR3 comprises 15 residues. Trimming removed 1 base from V and 4 bases from J; junction bases left unmatched: 5. Germline CDR1 and CDR2: MNHEY and SVGAGI.

This clone was observed a single time. The chain links TRBV4-2 to TRBJ2-5; D possibly corresponds to TRBD2 (6 bases). This CDR3 has 16 residues. The V end was cut by 0 bases, the J end by 2 bases, with 13 bases between. Germline-derived CDR1 and CDR2 are LGHNA and YNFKEQ. This CDR3 is CASSQEWRGRQETQYF. CDR3 coding DNA: TGTGCCAGCAGCCAAGAATGGCGGGGAAGACAAGAGACCCAGTACTTC.

This clone was picked up one time. V is TRBV6-5 and J is TRBJ2-3, with a possible D match to TRBD2 (6 bases). Germline-derived CDR1 and CDR2 are MNHEY and SVGAGI. With 6 bases removed from V and 2 bases from J, the gap between germline ends came to 9 bases. This CDR3 contains 13 residues. CDR3 sequence: CASSRDFTDTQYF. The CDR3 region has the DNA TGTGCCAGCAGCCGGGACTTCACAGATACGCAGTATTTT.

The chain is built from TRBV4-1 and TRBJ2-1; TRBD2 might be the D (6 bases). Germline CDR1 is MGHRA and CDR2 is YSYEKL. CDR3 length equals 16 residues. V was clipped by 3 bases and J by 0 bases, with 12 bases between them. The CDR3 here is CASSHLADLSYNEQFF. The CDR3 DNA follows: TGCGCCAGCAGCCATTTAGCGGACCTCTCCTACAATGAGCAGTTCTTC.

The DNA for the CDR3 is TGTGCCAGCACCTGGGTTATCGATGAGCAGTTCTTC. It yields the protein CASTWVIDEQFF. J is TRBJ2-1 and V is TRBV6-6; unclear D gene. CDR1 and CDR2 (germline): MNHNY, SVGAGI (reference sequence). The CDR3 sequence is 12 residues long. The V gene lost 7 bases and the J gene lost 8 bases, with 12 bases spanning the gap.

This chain joins TRBV28 and TRBJ2-7, with 9 bases lining up with TRBD1. The J segment lost 3 bases and the V segment lost 7 bases, leaving 7 bases of the junction unmatched. This CDR3 is built from 14 residues. CDR1 and CDR2 (germline): MDHEN, SYDVKM. The DNA for the CDR3 is TGTGCCAGCACCCGGGACAGGGAAATCTACGAGCAGTACTTC. It translates to CASTRDREIYEQYF. Full variable domain (outside the CDR3, taken from reference TRBV28 and TRBJ2-7): DVKVTQSSRYLVKRTGEKVFLECVQDMDHENMFWYRQDPGLGLRLIYFSYDVKMKEKGDIPEGYSVSREKKERFSLILESASTNQTSMYLCASTRDREIYEQYFGPGTRLTVT.

The chain recombines TRBV28 with TRBJ2-5; D not certain. Germline V gene sequence: CDR1 MDHEN, CDR2 SYDVKM. V shed 5 bases and J shed 8 bases, with 9 bases lying between them. The CDR3 contains 11 residues. The CDR3 nucleotides are TGTGCCAGCAGTACTCCGGAAACCCAGTACTTC. The encoded protein is CASSTPETQYF.

The J gene is TRBJ2-7, the V gene TRBV6-1, with 7 bases lining up with TRBD2. The V gene end was trimmed by 5 bases and the J gene end by 5 bases; junction bases not matched to a gene: 6. The CDR3 totals 13 residues. Germline CDR1 MNHNS, CDR2 SASEGT. The CDR3 loop reads CASSLAGTNEQYF. The CDR3 DNA is TGTGCCAGCAGTTTAGCGGGTACAAACGAGCAGTACTTC.

With respect to this clone: Other nucleotide sequences from this sample produce the same CDR3. Here the CDR3 reads CASSFRDYEQYF. The CDR3 region has the DNA TGTGCCAGCAGCTTCAGGGACTACGAGCAGTACTTC. The chain combines TRBV5-4 with TRBJ2-7, with D possibly TRBD1 on 5 matching bases. Trimming shortened V by 2 bases and J by 3 bases, and 6 bases separated the two germline ends. The CDR3 covers 12 residues. The V gene's germline CDR1 is SGHNT and CDR2 YYREEE (reference sequence).

The CDR3 sequence: CASSGRPGQGGNEQFF. The CDR3 coding sequence is TGTGCCAGCAGCGGAAGACCGGGACAGGGAGGCAATGAGCAGTTCTTC. The chain is built from TRBV9 and TRBJ2-1; 9 bases agree with TRBD1. CDR1 is SGDLS and CDR2 is YYNGEE in the germline V gene. V shed 3 bases, J shed 6 bases, and the junction held 10 bases outside the gene matches. This CDR3 region has 16 residues.

This chain joins TRBV19 and TRBJ2-2; D possibly corresponds to TRBD2 (5 bases). This CDR3 has 14 residues. Germline V gene sequence: CDR1 LNHDA, CDR2 SQIVND (reference sequence). Trimming cost V 7 bases and J 3 bases, with 12 bases left between them. CDR3 in amino acids: CASKEVSYTGELFF. CDR3 nucleotide sequence: TGTGCCAGTAAGGAGGTTAGCTACACCGGGGAGCTGTTTTTT.

This clone has just one count. The gene calls are TRBV29-1 and TRBJ2-1; TRBD2 matches 10 bases. The CDR3 spans 16 residues. Unmatched junction bases numbered 13, after V lost 3 bases and J lost 8 bases. CDR1 SQVTM and CDR2 ANQGSEA come from the germline V gene. CDR3 region: CSVEFWSLAGDYEQFF. CDR3 coding DNA: TGCAGCGTTGAGTTTTGGTCCCTAGCGGGAGATTATGAGCAGTTCTTC.

This sequence joins TRBV25-1 and TRBJ2-7, with D perhaps TRBD2 (6 bases). The V gene's germline CDR1 is MGHDK and CDR2 SYGVNS. CDR3 length equals 14 residues. Trimming left V 5 bases short and J 0 bases short, with 11 bases between. The CDR3 DNA sequence: TGTGCCAGCAGTTTGGCGGGGAGCTCCTACGAGCAGTACTTC. Its protein is CASSLAGSSYEQYF.

The chain employs TRBV7-2 and TRBJ1-5; no clear D gene. Germline V CDR1 and CDR2: SGHTA, FQGNSA. V lost 1 base and J 2 bases, leaving 9 bases between the germline ends. This CDR3 has 15 amino acids. The CDR3, as DNA: TGTGCCAGCAGCTTAGGTATCTCTCGCAATCAGCCCCAGCATTTT. Its translation: CASSLGISRNQPQHF.

In this sample, this clone turned up a few times. The chain couples TRBV28 to TRBJ1-1, with D maybe TRBD1 (6 bases). This CDR3 comprises 16 residues. Germline V gene sequence: CDR1 MDHEN, CDR2 SYDVKM. V gave up 1 base and J gave up 2 bases, with 14 bases separating them. The DNA for the CDR3 is TGTGCCAGCAGTTTATCTCCCGGGACACTCAACACTGAAGCTTTCTTT. Translated, it gives CASSLSPGTLNTEAFF.

The chain is built from TRBV10-1 and TRBJ2-1, with TRBD2 identical over 11 bases. J gave up 7 bases and V 2 bases, and 7 bases lay outside the gene matches. Germline V gene lookup returns CDR1 WNHNN and CDR2 SYGVQD (reference sequence). The CDR3 is 16 amino acids. The CDR3: CASSEATSGSRNEQFF. The CDR3 DNA is TGCGCCAGCAGTGAGGCCACTAGCGGGAGCCGTAATGAGCAGTTCTTC.

The chain carries TRBV30 and TRBJ1-3, with a weak D call TRBD1 (6 bases). Deletions cut 1 base from V and 0 bases from J, with 13 bases between. The CDR3 is made up of 16 amino acids. Germline loops: CDR1 GTSNPN, CDR2 SVGIG (reference sequence). As DNA, the CDR3 is TGTGCCTGGAGTGCTCACACAGGGTTCTCTGGAAACACCATATATTTT. This translates into CAWSAHTGFSGNTIYF.

The rearrangement joins TRBV6-5 to TRBJ2-5; D might be TRBD2 (5 bases). The CDR3 length is 13 residues. The V gene's germline CDR1 is MNHEY and CDR2 SVGAGI. V gave up 7 bases and J gave up 5 bases, with 14 bases separating them. The CDR3 is CASIPGSGETQYF. The CDR3 DNA is TGTGCCAGCATTCCGGGGAGCGGTGAGACCCAGTACTTC.

V is TRBV2 and J is TRBJ2-6; D remains unclear. Trimming stripped 6 bases from V and 4 bases from J, with 19 bases between. The germline V gene encodes CDR1 SNHLY and CDR2 FYNNEI. This CDR3 spans 17 amino acids. CDR3 coding DNA: TGTGCCAGCAGGGGGTTGGAAGCTATAGCCGGGGCCAACGTCCTGACTTTC. It specifies CASRGLEAIAGANVLTF. Full variable domain (missing parts from reference TRBV2 and TRBJ2-6): EPEVTQTPSHQVTQMGQEVILRCVPISNHLYFYWYRQILGQKVEFLVSFYNNEISEKSEIFDDQFSVERPDGSNFTLKIRSTKLEDSAMYFCASRGLEAIAGANVLTFGAGSRLTVL.

This clone was observed a single time. V usage is TRBV2 and J usage is TRBJ2-1; TRBD2 is a possible D gene (6 bases). CDR1 is SNHLY, CDR2 FYNNEI, per germline. Trimming took 4 bases from V and 2 from J, leaving 21 bases between them. The CDR3 runs 18 residues. The CDR3 region is CASSVGREELSAYNEQFF. CDR3 coding DNA: TGTGCCAGCAGTGTTGGGCGGGAAGAGCTTAGCGCCTACAATGAGCAGTTCTTC.